This T cell receptor (beta chain) originates from a study of T cells in narcolepsy. Overall study findings and caveats: Autoreactive clone sequences were missing from some blood memory CD4+ repertoires. Blood of same and different patients, but not healthy controls, reportedly held recurring autoreactive clonotypes.

Germline V gene data show CDR1 as MDHEN and CDR2 as SYDVKM. Deletions cut 6 bases from V and 2 bases from J, with 15 bases between. This CDR3 is built from 15 residues. On this clone: Its antigen is not known.

Libraries were prepared by immunoSEQ multiplex PCR; TCRdb keeps only in-frame clonotypes and omits some of them. The repertoire holds 24,000 or so clones, with 84% as singletons. The receptor was isolated from a human donor with narcolepsy. What was sequenced was CD45RA- memory CD4+ T cells from PBMCs. The J gene is TRBJ2-3, the V gene TRBV28, with D tentatively TRBD2 (5 bases). The DNA of the CDR3 is TGTGCCAGCAGCACCAAATCGGAGGTCACAGATACGCAGTATTTT. Residues: CASSTKSEVTDTQYF.